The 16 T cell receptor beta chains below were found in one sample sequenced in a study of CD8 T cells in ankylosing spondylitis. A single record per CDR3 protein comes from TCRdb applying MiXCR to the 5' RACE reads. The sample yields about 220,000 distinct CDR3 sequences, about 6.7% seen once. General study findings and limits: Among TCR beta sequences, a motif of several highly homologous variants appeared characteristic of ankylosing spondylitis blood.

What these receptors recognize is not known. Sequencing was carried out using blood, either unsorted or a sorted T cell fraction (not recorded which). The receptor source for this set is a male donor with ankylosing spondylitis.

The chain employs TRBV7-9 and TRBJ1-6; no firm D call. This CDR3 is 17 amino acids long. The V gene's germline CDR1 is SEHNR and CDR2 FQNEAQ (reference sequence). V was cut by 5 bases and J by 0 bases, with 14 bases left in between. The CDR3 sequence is CASSEAVVSSYNSPLHF. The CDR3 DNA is TGTGCCAGCAGCGAAGCGGTAGTAAGCTCCTATAATTCACCCCTCCACTTT. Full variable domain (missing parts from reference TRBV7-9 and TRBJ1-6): DTGVSQNPRHKITKRGQNVTFRCDPISEHNRLYWYRQTLGQGPEFLTYFQNEAQLEKSRLLSDRFSAERPKGSFSTLEIQRTEQGDSAMYLCASSEAVVSSYNSPLHFGNGTRLTVT.

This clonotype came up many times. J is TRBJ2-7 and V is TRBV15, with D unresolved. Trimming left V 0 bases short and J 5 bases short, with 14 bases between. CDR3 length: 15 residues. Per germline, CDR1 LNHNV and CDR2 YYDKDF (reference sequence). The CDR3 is CATSRDLGRSDEQYF. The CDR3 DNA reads TGTGCCACCAGCAGAGATTTAGGGCGTTCGGACGAGCAGTACTTC.

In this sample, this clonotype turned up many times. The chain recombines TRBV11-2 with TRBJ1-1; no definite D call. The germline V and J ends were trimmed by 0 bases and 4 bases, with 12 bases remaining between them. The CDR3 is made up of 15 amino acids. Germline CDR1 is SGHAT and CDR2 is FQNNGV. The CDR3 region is CASSLDWSGGTEAFF. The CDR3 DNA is TGTGCCAGCAGCTTAGATTGGAGCGGAGGCACTGAAGCTTTCTTT.

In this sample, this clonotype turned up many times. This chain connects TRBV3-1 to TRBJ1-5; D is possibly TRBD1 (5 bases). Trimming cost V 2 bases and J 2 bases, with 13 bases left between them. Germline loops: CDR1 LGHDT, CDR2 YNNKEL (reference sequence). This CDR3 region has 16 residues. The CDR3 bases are TGTGCCAGCAGCCAAAGCTATGGGACGGGCAATCAGCCCCAGCATTTT. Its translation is CASSQSYGTGNQPQHF.

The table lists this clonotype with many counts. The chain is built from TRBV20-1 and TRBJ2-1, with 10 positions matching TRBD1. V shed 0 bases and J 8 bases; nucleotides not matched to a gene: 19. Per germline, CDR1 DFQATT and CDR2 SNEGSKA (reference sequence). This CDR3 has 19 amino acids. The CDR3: CSARDLEPSGQGDSDEQFF. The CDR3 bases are TGCAGTGCTAGAGATTTGGAACCCTCAGGACAGGGGGATAGCGATGAGCAGTTCTTC.

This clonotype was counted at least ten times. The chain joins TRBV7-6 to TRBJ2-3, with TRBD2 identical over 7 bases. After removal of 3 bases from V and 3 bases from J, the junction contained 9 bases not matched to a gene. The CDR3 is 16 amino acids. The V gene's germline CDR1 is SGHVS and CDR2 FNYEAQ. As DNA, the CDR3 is TGTGCCAGCAGCTTGGGGGTTAGACTAGCTACAGATACGCAGTATTTT. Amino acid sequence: CASSLGVRLATDTQYF.

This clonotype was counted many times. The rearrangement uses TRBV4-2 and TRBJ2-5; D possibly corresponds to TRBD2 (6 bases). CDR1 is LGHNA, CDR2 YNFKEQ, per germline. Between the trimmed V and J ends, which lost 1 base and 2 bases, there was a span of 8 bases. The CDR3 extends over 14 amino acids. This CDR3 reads CASSQVAGQETQYF. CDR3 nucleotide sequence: TGTGCCAGCAGCCAAGTGGCGGGACAAGAGACCCAGTACTTC.

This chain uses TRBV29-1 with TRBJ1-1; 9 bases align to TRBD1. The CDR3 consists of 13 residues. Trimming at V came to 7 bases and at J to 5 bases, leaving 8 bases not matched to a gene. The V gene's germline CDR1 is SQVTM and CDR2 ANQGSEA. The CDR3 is CSGGGQGGTEAFF. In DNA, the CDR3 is TGCAGCGGGGGGGGACAGGGTGGGACTGAAGCTTTCTTT.

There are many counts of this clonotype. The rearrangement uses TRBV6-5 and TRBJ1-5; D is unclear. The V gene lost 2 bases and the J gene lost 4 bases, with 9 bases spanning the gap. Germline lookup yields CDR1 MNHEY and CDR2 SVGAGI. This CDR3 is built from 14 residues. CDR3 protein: CASSYGEGNQPQHF. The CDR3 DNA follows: TGTGCCAGCAGTTACGGAGAGGGAAATCAGCCCCAGCATTTT.

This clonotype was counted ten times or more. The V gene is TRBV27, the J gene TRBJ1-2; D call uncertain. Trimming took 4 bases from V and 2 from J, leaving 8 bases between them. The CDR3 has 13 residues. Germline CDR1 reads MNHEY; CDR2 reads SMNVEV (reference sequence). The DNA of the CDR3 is TGTGCCAGCAGTTCGGGCAGAAACTATGGCTACACCTTC. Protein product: CASSSGRNYGYTF.

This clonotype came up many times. CDR3 nucleotide sequence: TGCAGCGTTGAAGGATCGGACGGAGCTAACTATGGCTACACCTTC. As protein: CSVEGSDGANYGYTF. V and J are TRBV29-1 and TRBJ1-2, with D unclear. CDR1 is SQVTM, CDR2 ANQGSEA, per germline. V was pared by 1 base and J by 0 bases, with 12 bases between. There are 15 residues in the CDR3.

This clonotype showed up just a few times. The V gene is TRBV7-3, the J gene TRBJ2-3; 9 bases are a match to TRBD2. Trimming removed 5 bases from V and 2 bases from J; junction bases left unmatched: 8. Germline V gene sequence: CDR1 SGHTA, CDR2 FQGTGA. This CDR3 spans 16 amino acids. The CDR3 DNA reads TGTGCCAGCAGCCCATTAGCGGGGGCAAACACAGATACGCAGTATTTT. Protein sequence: CASSPLAGANTDTQYF.

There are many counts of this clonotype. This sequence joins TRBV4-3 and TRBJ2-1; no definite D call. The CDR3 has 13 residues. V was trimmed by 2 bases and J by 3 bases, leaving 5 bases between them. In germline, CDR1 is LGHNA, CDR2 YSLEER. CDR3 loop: CASSQFIYNEQFF. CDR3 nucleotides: TGCGCCAGCAGCCAATTCATCTACAATGAGCAGTTCTTC.

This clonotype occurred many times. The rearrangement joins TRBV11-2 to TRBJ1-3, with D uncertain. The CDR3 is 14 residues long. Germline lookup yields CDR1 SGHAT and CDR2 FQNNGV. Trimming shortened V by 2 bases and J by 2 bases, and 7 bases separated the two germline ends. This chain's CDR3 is CASSLFGAGNTIYF. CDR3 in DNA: TGTGCCAGCAGCTTATTTGGGGCTGGAAACACCATATATTTT.

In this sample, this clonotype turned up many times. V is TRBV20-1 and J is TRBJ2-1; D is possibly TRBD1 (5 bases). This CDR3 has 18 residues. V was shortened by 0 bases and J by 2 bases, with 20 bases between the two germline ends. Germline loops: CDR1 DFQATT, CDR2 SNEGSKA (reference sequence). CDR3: CSARDREGADFAYNEQFF. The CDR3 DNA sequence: TGCAGTGCTAGAGATAGAGAAGGGGCCGACTTTGCCTACAATGAGCAGTTCTTC.

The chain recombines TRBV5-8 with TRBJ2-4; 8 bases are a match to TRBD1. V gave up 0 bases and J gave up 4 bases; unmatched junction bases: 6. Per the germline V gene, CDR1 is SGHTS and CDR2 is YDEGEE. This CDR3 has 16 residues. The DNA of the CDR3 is TGTGCCAGCAGCTTGGAGGGCAGGGGGCCGAAAAACATTCAGTACTTC. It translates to CASSLEGRGPKNIQYF.